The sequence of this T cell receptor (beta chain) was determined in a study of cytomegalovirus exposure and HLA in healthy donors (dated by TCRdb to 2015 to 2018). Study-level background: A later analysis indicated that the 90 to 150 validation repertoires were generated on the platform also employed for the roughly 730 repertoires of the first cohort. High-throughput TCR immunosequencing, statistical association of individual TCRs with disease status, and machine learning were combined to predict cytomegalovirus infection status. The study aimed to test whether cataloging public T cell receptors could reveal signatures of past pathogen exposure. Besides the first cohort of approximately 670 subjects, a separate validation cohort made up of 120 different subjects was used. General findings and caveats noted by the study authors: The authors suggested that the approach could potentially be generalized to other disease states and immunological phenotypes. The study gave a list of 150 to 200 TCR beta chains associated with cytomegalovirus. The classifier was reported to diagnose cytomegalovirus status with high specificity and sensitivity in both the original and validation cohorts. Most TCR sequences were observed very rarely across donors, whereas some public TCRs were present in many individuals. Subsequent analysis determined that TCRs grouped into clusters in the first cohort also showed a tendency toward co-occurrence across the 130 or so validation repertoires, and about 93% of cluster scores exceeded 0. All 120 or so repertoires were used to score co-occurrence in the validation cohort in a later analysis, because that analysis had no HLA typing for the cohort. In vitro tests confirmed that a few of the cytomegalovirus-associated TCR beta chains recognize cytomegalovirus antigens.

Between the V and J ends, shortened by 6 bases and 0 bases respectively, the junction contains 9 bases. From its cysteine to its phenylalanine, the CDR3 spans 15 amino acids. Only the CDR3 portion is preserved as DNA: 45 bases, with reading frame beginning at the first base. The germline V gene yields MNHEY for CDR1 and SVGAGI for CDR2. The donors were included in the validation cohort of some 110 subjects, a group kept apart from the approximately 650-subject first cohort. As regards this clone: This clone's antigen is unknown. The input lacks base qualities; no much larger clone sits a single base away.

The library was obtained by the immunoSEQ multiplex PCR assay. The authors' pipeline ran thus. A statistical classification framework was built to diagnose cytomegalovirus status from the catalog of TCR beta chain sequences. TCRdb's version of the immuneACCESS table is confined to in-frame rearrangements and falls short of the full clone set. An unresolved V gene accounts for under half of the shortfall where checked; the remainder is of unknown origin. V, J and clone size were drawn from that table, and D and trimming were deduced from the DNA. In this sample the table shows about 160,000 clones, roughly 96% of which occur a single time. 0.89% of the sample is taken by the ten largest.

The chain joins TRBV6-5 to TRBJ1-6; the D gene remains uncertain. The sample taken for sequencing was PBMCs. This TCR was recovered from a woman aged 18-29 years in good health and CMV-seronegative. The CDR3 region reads CASRSESSYNSPLHF. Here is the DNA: TGTGCCAGCAGATCGGAGAGCTCCTATAATTCACCCCTCCACTTT.